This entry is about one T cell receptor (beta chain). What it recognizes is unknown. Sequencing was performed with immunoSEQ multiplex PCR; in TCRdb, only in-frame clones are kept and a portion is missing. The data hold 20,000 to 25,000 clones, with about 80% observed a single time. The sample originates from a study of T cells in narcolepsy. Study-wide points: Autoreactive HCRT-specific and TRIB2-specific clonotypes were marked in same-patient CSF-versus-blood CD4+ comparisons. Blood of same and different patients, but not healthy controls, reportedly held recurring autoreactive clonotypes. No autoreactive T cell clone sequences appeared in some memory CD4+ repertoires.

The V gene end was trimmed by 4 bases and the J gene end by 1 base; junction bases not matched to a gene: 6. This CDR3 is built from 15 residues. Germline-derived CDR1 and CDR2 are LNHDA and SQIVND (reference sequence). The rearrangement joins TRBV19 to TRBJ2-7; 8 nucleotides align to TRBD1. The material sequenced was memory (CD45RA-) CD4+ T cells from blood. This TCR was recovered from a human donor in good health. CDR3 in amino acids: CASSTTGASSYEQYF. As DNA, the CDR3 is TGTGCCAGTAGTACGACAGGGGCCAGTTCCTACGAGCAGTACTTC.